The 11 T cell receptor beta chains in this list originate from one sample, sequenced in a study of vaccination and CD4 T cells after COVID-19. The sample's treatment: approximately nine-day PBMC culture with coronavirus spike peptide pools or control peptides (ViraFEST assay). No cognate antigen is known for these TCRs. The Oncomine TCR Beta short-read assay was applied to DNA of cultured CD4+ T cells. TCRdb reanalysed the PCR reads using MiXCR and keeps one entry per CDR3 protein. This sample has 5,000 to 6,000 distinct CDR3 sequences, with about 32% found just once. The sample consisted of CD4+ T cells from blood, cultured in vitro, taken after SARS-CoV-2 vaccination. These receptors all stem from a human donor who had recovered from COVID-19.

This clonotype turned up a few times. V usage is TRBV28 and J usage is TRBJ2-7, with 7 bases matching TRBD2. The germline V gene encodes CDR1 MDHEN and CDR2 SYDVKM. Trimming removed 3 bases from V and 5 bases from J; junction bases left unmatched: 4. This CDR3 has 13 amino acids. CDR3 amino acids: CASSFLLADEQYF. The CDR3 DNA reads as TGTGCCAGCAGTTTCCTGCTAGCGGACGAGCAGTACTTC.

This clonotype is termed medium-sized. The chain uses TRBV7-9 and TRBJ2-5; a weak D match, TRBD2 (6 bases). The CDR3 is 15 amino acids. V lost 5 bases, J lost 1 base, and 14 bases lay in between. Germline lookup yields CDR1 SEHNR and CDR2 FQNEAQ (reference sequence). In DNA form, the CDR3 reads TGTGCCAGCAGCCAGGCTAGCGACTTCCAAGAGACCCAGTACTTC. Its translation is CASSQASDFQETQYF.

The chain employs TRBV20-1 and TRBJ1-2; D call uncertain. V was clipped by 0 bases and J by 2 bases, with 19 bases between them. Germline-derived CDR1 and CDR2 are DFQATT and SNEGSKA (reference sequence). The CDR3 spans 17 residues. This CDR3 is CSARDTRPQGANYGYTF. The CDR3, as DNA: TGCAGTGCTAGAGACACAAGGCCCCAAGGTGCAAACTATGGCTACACCTTC.

By sample fraction, this clonotype is medium-sized. The chain couples TRBV20-1 to TRBJ2-7, with 12 bases aligning to TRBD2. The junction had 1 base not matched to a gene; V was cut back by 2 bases and J by 2 bases. This CDR3 is built from 14 residues. Germline CDR1 reads DFQATT; CDR2 reads SNEGSKA (reference sequence). CDR3 protein: CSARRLAGAYEQYF. CDR3 bases: TGCAGTGCTAGAAGACTAGCGGGAGCCTACGAGCAGTACTTC.

In its sample, this clonotype is medium-sized. CDR3 region: CASSLLREGYTF. In DNA, the CDR3 is TGTGCCAGCAGCCTGCTGAGGGAGGGCTACACCTTC. The chain couples TRBV7-2 to TRBJ1-2; unclear D gene. The germline V gene has CDR1 SGHTA and CDR2 FQGNSA. Trimming pared 5 bases from V and 8 bases from J, leaving 12 bases between. The CDR3 loop spans 12 amino acids.

This rearrangement joins TRBV18 to TRBJ2-5, with D possibly called TRBD1 or TRBD2 (5 bases each). The CDR3 extends over 17 amino acids. Germline V gene sequence: CDR1 KGHSH, CDR2 LQKENI. Between the trimmed V and J ends, which lost 2 bases and 4 bases, there was a span of 20 bases. In DNA, the CDR3 is TGTGCCAGCTCACCAATTGAGGGGTCGAGGTTAGCAGAGACCCAGTACTTC. As protein: CASSPIEGSRLAETQYF.

The chain carries TRBV5-1 and TRBJ2-1; 10 bases agree with TRBD2. The V segment lost 4 bases and the J segment 8 bases; nucleotides outside the gene matches: 15. CDR1 SGHRS and CDR2 YFSETQ come from the germline V gene. The CDR3 length is 17 residues. This CDR3 is CASSHSTAGGLFDEQFF. The CDR3 region has the DNA TGCGCCAGCAGCCACTCGACAGCGGGGGGGCTTTTTGATGAGCAGTTCTTC.

The rearrangement joins TRBV6-1 to TRBJ2-7, with 7 positions matching TRBD2. The germline V gene encodes CDR1 MNHNS and CDR2 SASEGT. The CDR3 sequence is 13 residues long. V lost 8 bases and J lost 3; bases outside the gene matches: 7. CDR3 protein: CASGSGGIYEQYF. Here the CDR3 DNA reads TGTGCCAGCGGGTCCGGGGGGATCTACGAGCAGTACTTC.

The sample holds one count of this clonotype. This chain connects TRBV5-1 to TRBJ1-2; the D gene is possibly TRBD1 (6 bases). This CDR3 has 14 amino acids. V lost 4 bases to trimming and J lost 8 bases, with 18 bases between them. Germline loops: CDR1 SGHRS, CDR2 YFSETQ. Here the CDR3 reads CASSKDSPQRGYTF. CDR3 in DNA: TGCGCCAGCAGCAAGGACAGTCCCCAACGGGGCTACACCTTC. The whole variable domain, remainder taken from reference TRBV5-1 and TRBJ1-2, is KAGVTQTPRYLIKTRGQQVTLSCSPISGHRSVSWYQQTPGQGLQFLFEYFSETQRNKGNFPGRFSGRQFSNSRSEMNVSTLELGDSALYLCASSKDSPQRGYTFGSGTRLTVV.

By share, this clonotype ranks as medium-sized. This sequence joins TRBV7-2 and TRBJ1-6; D gene uncertain. The V gene's germline CDR1 is SGHTA and CDR2 FQGNSA. The CDR3 is made up of 14 amino acids. Trimming cost V 1 base and J 10 bases, with 11 bases left between them. CDR3 loop: CASSLESGNSPLHF. CDR3 in DNA: TGTGCCAGCAGCTTAGAATCCGGTAACTCACCCCTCCACTTT.

J is TRBJ1-6 and V is TRBV27, with a weak D call TRBD1 (5 bases). This CDR3 is built from 16 residues. Germline CDR1 and CDR2: MNHEY and SMNVEV (reference sequence). Trimming stripped 0 bases from V and 14 bases from J, with 20 bases between. CDR3 protein: CASSLSFGDAEFTLHF. Written as DNA, the CDR3 is TGTGCCAGCAGTTTATCATTTGGGGACGCCGAATTCACCCTCCACTTT.